The 8 T cell receptor beta chains below all came from one sample that was sequenced in a study of OX40 agonist ivuxolimab in advanced cancers. Sequencing used immunoSEQ multiplex PCR; TCRdb keeps in-frame clones, though not all of them. The sample has 65,000 to 75,000 clones; about 89% are singletons. This specimen was CD4+ or CD8+ T cells sorted from blood, taken in a trial of the OX40 agonist ivuxolimab. The receptor set was obtained from an adult with an advanced solid tumor such as melanoma, head and neck, liver or kidney cancer.

The gene calls are TRBV6-5 and TRBJ2-5; 8 bases match TRBD1. The V and J ends lost 4 bases and 1 base, in that order; junction bases with no gene match: 8. Germline V CDR1 and CDR2: MNHEY, SVGAGI. CDR3 length equals 16 residues. CDR3: CASSSRQGMGQETQYF. CDR3 sequence (DNA): TGTGCCAGCAGTTCAAGACAGGGGATGGGCCAAGAGACCCAGTACTTC.

The chain couples TRBV11-2 to TRBJ2-5; 8 nucleotides line up with TRBD1. Losses at the gene ends were 5 bases for V and 2 bases for J; bases not matched to a gene: 4. This CDR3 is 14 amino acids long. CDR1 and CDR2 from the germline V gene are SGHAT and FQNNGV. The CDR3 loop is CASSRTGPQETQYF. DNA for the CDR3: TGTGCCAGCAGCCGGACAGGGCCTCAAGAGACCCAGTACTTC.

The rearrangement links TRBV7-9 to TRBJ1-2; D gene ambiguous. CDR1 is SEHNR and CDR2 is FQNEAQ in the germline V gene (reference sequence). This CDR3 comprises 13 residues. V lost 10 bases to trimming and J lost 8 bases, with 20 bases between them. The CDR3 DNA sequence: TGTGCCACCTCGAGAGGGTCCCCTCGAGGCTACACCTTC. This codes for CATSRGSPRGYTF.

Comments on this clone: One end of the junction is discordant with germline, which a read error may explain. The CDR3 is CAISDGQGRGRRTYEQYF. The CDR3 bases are TGTGCCATCAGTGATGGACAGGGTCGCGGCAGGCGGACCTACGAGCAGTACTTC. This chain joins TRBV6-1 and TRBJ2-7; TRBD1 aligns across 8 bases. The CDR3 covers 18 residues. Germline V lookup: CDR1 MNHNS, CDR2 SASEGT.

V and J are TRBV5-1 and TRBJ1-1; TRBD1 aligns across 11 bases. V was clipped by 4 bases and J by 5 bases; unmatched bases: 4. The CDR3 contains 14 residues. CDR1 and CDR2 (germline): SGHRS, YFSETQ. The CDR3 DNA sequence: TGCGCCAGCAGCCAAGGGACAGGGGGGACTGAAGCTTTCTTT. It is translated as CASSQGTGGTEAFF.

The chain is built from TRBV9 and TRBJ2-7; 9 positions match TRBD1. The CDR3 totals 16 residues. The junction had 16 bases not matched to a gene; V was cut back by 3 bases and J by 9 bases. The germline CDR1 and CDR2 sequences are SGDLS and YYNGEE. CDR3 residues: CASSASGTGRTLSQYF. The CDR3 DNA reads TGTGCCAGCAGCGCCTCCGGGACAGGGAGAACTTTATCGCAGTACTTC. Full variable domain (rest looked up from reference TRBV9 and TRBJ2-7): DSGVTQTPKHLITATGQRVTLRCSPRSGDLSVYWYQQSLDQGLQFLIQYYNGEERAKGNILERFSAQQFPDLHSELNLSSLELGDSALYFCASSASGTGRTLSQYFGPGTRLTVT.

The V gene is TRBV19, the J gene TRBJ1-1; 10 nucleotides match TRBD1. CDR1 is LNHDA, CDR2 SQIVND, per germline (reference sequence). The CDR3 totals 13 residues. With V trimmed by 10 bases and J by 4 bases, 6 bases remained unmatched. CDR3 sequence (DNA): TGTGCCACCCGGGACAGGGGTGGCACTGAAGCTTTCTTT. Protein product: CATRDRGGTEAFF. The full variable domain, completed using reference TRBV19 and TRBJ1-1, is DGGITQSPKYLFRKEGQNVTLSCEQNLNHDAMYWYRQDPGQGLRLIYYSQIVNDFQKGDIAEGYSVSREKKESFPLTVTSAQKNPTAFYLCATRDRGGTEAFFGQGTRLTVV.

The DNA of the CDR3 is TGTGCCATCAGGCCGACAGGGGGAAATGGCGAGCAGTACTTC. Amino acids: CAIRPTGGNGEQYF. The V gene is TRBV10-3, the J gene TRBJ2-7; 9 nucleotides align to TRBD1. V lost 6 bases, J lost 6 bases, and 9 bases stayed unmatched. The CDR3 consists of 14 residues. The germline V gene encodes CDR1 ENHRY and CDR2 SYGVKD.